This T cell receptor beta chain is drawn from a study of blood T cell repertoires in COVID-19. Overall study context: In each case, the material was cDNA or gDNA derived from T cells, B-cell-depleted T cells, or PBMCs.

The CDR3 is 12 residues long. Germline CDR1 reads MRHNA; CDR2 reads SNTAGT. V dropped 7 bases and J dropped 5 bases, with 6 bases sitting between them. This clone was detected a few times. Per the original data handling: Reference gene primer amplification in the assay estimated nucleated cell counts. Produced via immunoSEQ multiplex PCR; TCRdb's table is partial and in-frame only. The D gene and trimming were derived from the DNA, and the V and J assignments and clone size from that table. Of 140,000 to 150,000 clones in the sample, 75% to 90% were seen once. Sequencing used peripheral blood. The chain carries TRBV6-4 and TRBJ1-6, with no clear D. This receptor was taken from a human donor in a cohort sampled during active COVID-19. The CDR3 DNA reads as TGTGCCAGCACCGGTGATAATTCACCCCTCCACTTT. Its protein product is CASTGDNSPLHF.